This T cell receptor (beta chain) is drawn from a study of shared T cell receptors in the human thymus. Germline assignment: CDR1 LNHDA and CDR2 SQIVND (reference sequence). This CDR3 has 15 amino acids. V lost 3 bases and J 5 bases, leaving 14 bases between the germline ends. TCRdb keeps only in-frame clones here, not all; method: immunoSEQ multiplex PCR. In the table there are 540,000 or so clones, 75% to 80% of which are singletons. The sample was also linked to a second study, of human thymus T cells. Per that study: Corrective cardiac operations yielded the resected thymus tissue. As related research reported, thymic repertoires overlapped highly among unrelated individuals.

The sample comprised thymocytes. The sequence was obtained from a boy under two years old with a congenital heart defect. The chain recombines TRBV19 with TRBJ2-1; tentatively, D is TRBD2 (6 bases). The CDR3 nucleotides are TGTGCCAGTAGTATCCAACGGGAGCCCGACAATGAGCAGTTCTTC. It yields the protein CASSIQREPDNEQFF.